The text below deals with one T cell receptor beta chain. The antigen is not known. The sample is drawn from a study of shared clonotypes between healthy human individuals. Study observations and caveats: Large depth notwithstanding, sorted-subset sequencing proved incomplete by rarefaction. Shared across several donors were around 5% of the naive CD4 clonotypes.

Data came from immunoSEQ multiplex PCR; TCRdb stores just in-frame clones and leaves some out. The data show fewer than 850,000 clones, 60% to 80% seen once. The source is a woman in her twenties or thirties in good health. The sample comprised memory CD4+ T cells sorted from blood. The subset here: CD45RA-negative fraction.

The CDR3: CSARADNTIYF. CDR3 nucleotides: TGCAGTGCTAGAGCGGACAACACCATATATTTT. J is TRBJ1-3 and V is TRBV20-1; D is undetermined. Germline CDR1 reads DFQATT; CDR2 reads SNEGSKA (reference sequence). V lost 1 base and J lost 7, with 5 bases in between. The CDR3 is 11 residues long.